This T cell receptor beta chain is from a study of tumor-infiltrating lymphocytes in primary liver carcinoma. On the study more broadly: Surgeons resected the patients' primary liver carcinomas. The cohort included men and women aged 30 to 69 years.

Starting material of 400 to 600 ng total RNA yielded TCR beta cDNA via a constant-region primer. Library construction for TCR beta comprised three nested multiplex PCR rounds performed with slightly modified ARM-PCR. TRBV1-TRBV30 forward and Cbeta reverse primers drove the first two approximately 10-cycle rounds. One entry per CDR3 protein results from TCRdb running MiXCR on the multiplex PCR reads. Of nearly 200,000 distinct CDR3 sequences listed, around three fifths were seen once; the top ten hold approximately 6.6%. Unsorted whole blood served as the source of blood RNA, and germline DNA was extracted as well. General study findings and limits: Whereas tumor region pairs overlapped more, tumor-adjacent and tumor-blood pairs overlapped less. Comparison of CD4+ and CD8+ repertoires was precluded by bulk unsorted samples.

The V and J ends lost 3 bases and 6 bases respectively, with 10 bases between them. CDR1 is SGHRS, CDR2 YFSETQ, per germline. This CDR3 region has 13 residues. Turning to this clonotype: Antigen: not known. The conserved phenylalanine or tryptophan normally closing the CDR3 is absent here, so this likely arose from a read error.

The V and J genes are TRBV5-1 and TRBJ2-1, with D possibly being TRBD2 (5 bases). Sequencing input: peripheral blood. This clonotype was obtained from a woman in her sixties with primary liver carcinoma and hepatitis B virus infection. The CDR3 bases are TGCGCCAGCAGCTCCTGGACTGTCAATGAGCAGTTCCTC. Its translation is CASSSWTVNEQFL.